These T cell receptor beta chains were read from a single sample in a study of T-cell reconstitution after alpha-beta-depleted transplantation in children. Each CDR3 protein is one row after TCRdb ran MiXCR on the PCR reads. This table has a few hundred thousand distinct CDR3 sequences, 27% appearing once. Sequencing used PBMCs, obtained before TCRalphabeta/CD19-depleted stem cell transplant. These receptors came from a boy younger than two with Wiskott-Aldrich syndrome, due to receive a stem cell transplant. Each CDR3 is given with its conserved first and last residue. The D gene is left open where the match is weak. Expanded clones get a size class; other rows say once, few or many, or leave the size out.

TRBV30	TRBJ2-7	NA	few	TGTGCCTTAGGCCGACCGGGAACCTACGAGCAGTACTTC	CALGRPGTYEQYF
TRBV6-1	TRBJ1-2	TRBD1	NA	TGTGCCAGCAGTGAAGGGCGTGACGGGACAGAGAAGCACTATGGCTACACCTTC	CASSEGRDGTEKHYGYTF
TRBV5-1	TRBJ1-1	NA	many	TGCGCCAGCAGCTTCACGTGGGGAGTTGACGCTTTCTTT	CASSFTWGVDAFF
TRBV7-2	TRBJ2-3	TRBD1	few	TGTGCCAGCAGCCGACGGACAGGGAGAAATACGCAGTATTTT	CASSRRTGRNTQYF
TRBV5-1	TRBJ2-5	NA	once	TGCGCCAGCAGCTGGACACCCCAAGAGACCCAGTACTTC	CASSWTPQETQYF
TRBV28	TRBJ2-7	NA	NA	TGTGCCAGCAGCCTTTGGAGGGACTACGAGCAGTACTTC	CASSLWRDYEQYF
TRBV20-1	TRBJ2-1	TRBD2	few	TGCAGTGCTAGGGCCGTGGGACTAGCGGGAAAGGGATTCTCCTACAATGAGCAGTTCTTC	CSARAVGLAGKGFSYNEQFF
TRBV7-9	TRBJ2-1	NA	NA	TGTGCCAGCAGTCTACTAGCTAGTATTAATGAGCAGTTCTTC	CASSLLASINEQFF
TRBV28	TRBJ1-2	NA	NA	TGTGCCAGCAGTTTGGCGGCGTGGAGGGGCTACACCTTC	CASSLAAWRGYTF
TRBV5-1	TRBJ2-7	NA	many	TGCGCCAGCAGTCGCGGGGGCCAAACCTACGAGCAGTACTTC	CASSRGGQTYEQYF
TRBV11-1	TRBJ2-2	NA	NA	TGTGCCAGCAGCTTAGCCGACGGGAGAGCGAACACCGGGGAGCTGTTTTTT	CASSLADGRANTGELFF
TRBV12-3/TRBV12-4	TRBJ2-3	NA	few	TGTGCCAGCAGTCCGACAGGTTTTACGCAGTATTTT	CASSPTGFTQYF
TRBV20-1	TRBJ2-3	NA	NA	TGCAGTGCTAGAGGGGGGCGGGGAGCCACAGATACGCAGTATTTT	CSARGGRGATDTQYF
TRBV12-3/TRBV12-4	TRBJ2-2	NA	NA	TGTGCCAGCAGTTTGCGAGAAACCGGGGAGCTGTTTTTT	CASSLRETGELFF
TRBV20-1	TRBJ2-1	TRBD2	NA	TGCAGTGCCAAGACTAGCGGGCAAGGGTATGAGCAGTTCTTC	CSAKTSGQGYEQFF
TRBV5-1	TRBJ2-7	TRBD1	few	TGCGCCAGCAGCTTGGAGGGGGGACAGGGGCGCTACGAGCAGTACTTC	CASSLEGGQGRYEQYF
TRBV15	TRBJ2-7	NA	NA	TGTGCCACCAGCAGAGATCGAAACAACCCCTCCTACGAGCAGTACTTC	CATSRDRNNPSYEQYF
TRBV5-1	TRBJ2-4	NA	few	TGCGCCAGCAGCCCGCAGGTAGCCAAAAACATTCAGTACTTC	CASSPQVAKNIQYF
TRBV5-5	TRBJ2-2	NA	NA	TGTGCCAGCAGCTTGCTAGCCCAGACCGGGGAGCTGTTTTTT	CASSLLAQTGELFF
TRBV7-9	TRBJ2-1	NA	few	TGTGCCAGCAGCCTGACTGCTCACAATGAGCAGTTCTTC	CASSLTAHNEQFF
TRBV20-1	TRBJ1-2	NA	NA	TGCAGTGCTAGCGGGGGGAACCTTAACTATGGCTACACCTTC	CSASGGNLNYGYTF
TRBV10-3	TRBJ2-2	TRBD2	NA	TGTGCCATCAGTGAGTCCGAAGCGGGAGGGTCCTCCGGGGAGCTGTTTTTT	CAISESEAGGSSGELFF
TRBV5-1	TRBJ2-5	TRBD2	few	TGCGCCAGCAGACCCGGACTAGCGGGAGGTCAGGAGACCCAGTACTTC	CASRPGLAGGQETQYF
TRBV6-5	TRBJ1-2	NA	few	TGTGCCAGCAGTTACTTCGCCGGGACAAACTATGGCTACACCTTC	CASSYFAGTNYGYTF
TRBV6-2/TRBV6-3	TRBJ2-7	TRBD2	once	TGTGCCAGCAGTTTAGACCGACTAGCGGGGTACGAGCAGTACTTC	CASSLDRLAGYEQYF
TRBV28	TRBJ2-5	TRBD2	NA	TGTGCCAGCAGCCTGGGAGGGGAATGGGAGACCCAGTACTTC	CASSLGGEWETQYF
TRBV20-1	TRBJ2-4	NA	few	TGCAGTGCTAGCGAGGGGCATACCAAAAACATTCAGTACTTC	CSASEGHTKNIQYF
TRBV5-1	TRBJ2-2	NA	NA	TGCGCCAGCAGCTTGGATCCGCAGAACCGGGAGCTGTTTTTT	CASSLDPQNRELFF
TRBV3-1	TRBJ2-7	TRBD2	NA	TGTGCCAGCAGCCAAGGGGGCGGGAGTTTCTACGAGCAGTACTTC	CASSQGGGSFYEQYF
TRBV5-1	TRBJ2-1	TRBD2	NA	TGCGCCAGCAGCAAAAGAGCGGGAGGGGGATACAATGAGCAGTTCTTC	CASSKRAGGGYNEQFF
TRBV5-1	TRBJ2-1	NA	few	TGCGCCAGCAGCTCAAATCTCGCGCCGGAGAATGAGCAGTTCTTC	CASSSNLAPENEQFF
TRBV9	TRBJ2-3	TRBD2	few	TGTGCCAGCAGCGAGGGGACTAGCGGGAGTGCAGATACGCAGTATTTT	CASSEGTSGSADTQYF
TRBV11-2	TRBJ2-7	NA	NA	TGTGCCAGCAGCGCAGGATTTTCGATCTACGAGCAGTACTTC	CASSAGFSIYEQYF
TRBV5-1	TRBJ2-7	NA	NA	TGCGCCAGCAGCTTGGGGACTGTGCCGTTTAGCGAGCAGTACTTC	CASSLGTVPFSEQYF
TRBV12-3/TRBV12-4	TRBJ2-7	NA	few	TGTGCCAGCAGTTTAACCGTGGGGAGTACCGAGCAGTACTTC	CASSLTVGSTEQYF
TRBV7-3	TRBJ1-4	NA	few	TGTGCCAGCAGCTTACAAGAGGGCGAAAAACTGTTTTTT	CASSLQEGEKLFF
TRBV18	TRBJ2-7	NA	NA	TGTGCCAGCTCACCTGAGGGGGGTCCTGGGAAGCAGTACTTC	CASSPEGGPGKQYF
TRBV7-9	TRBJ2-3	NA	few	TGTGCCAGCAGCGGTAAAGGGGCCGATACGCAGTATTTT	CASSGKGADTQYF
TRBV5-1	TRBJ2-3	NA	NA	TGCGCCACGTCCAGGGATACCAGCACAGATACGCAGTATTTT	CATSRDTSTDTQYF
TRBV5-1	TRBJ1-1	TRBD1	few	TGCGCCAGCAGCATCCAATCTACAGGGGACACTGAAGCTTTCTTT	CASSIQSTGDTEAFF
TRBV30	TRBJ2-3	NA	NA	TGTGCCTGGAGTGTCTTAGTTGTGGGGACGCAGTATTTT	CAWSVLVVGTQYF
TRBV20-1	TRBJ1-5	NA	few	TGCAGTGCTGTCCTTAGCAATCAGCCCCAGCATTTT	CSAVLSNQPQHF
TRBV2	TRBJ1-2	NA	few	TGTGCCAGCAGTGAAGAAGGCAGTGGGGGCTACACCTTC	CASSEEGSGGYTF
TRBV9	TRBJ2-4	NA	NA	TGTGCCAGCAGCGTAGCGACTGATCCGGCGGTCAAAAACATTCAGTACTTC	CASSVATDPAVKNIQYF